This TCR beta chain was obtained from a study of blood T cell repertoires in COVID-19. Turning to the study itself: Samples came from the United States, Italy and Spain, spanning acute and convalescent COVID-19.

Per germline, CDR1 MNHEY and CDR2 SVGAGI. The CDR3 consists of 15 residues. The germline V and J ends were trimmed by 7 bases and 5 bases, with 20 bases remaining between them. Produced via immunoSEQ multiplex PCR; TCRdb's table is partial and in-frame only. The sample consists of around 340,000 clones, about nine tenths of them appearing once. This rearrangement joins TRBV6-5 to TRBJ1-2; D possibly corresponds to TRBD1 (6 bases). This TCR derives from a woman in her sixties with COVID-19, enrolled during active disease. The source material was peripheral blood. CDR3: CASKGRGIAEYGYTF. In DNA, the CDR3 is TGTGCCAGCAAAGGCAGGGGAATTGCGGAATATGGCTACACCTTC.